This TCR beta chain was captured in a study of blood T cell repertoires in COVID-19. Study summary: Some COVID-19 samples were acute and others convalescent; all came from the United States, Italy and Spain. Sources were T cells, B-cell-depleted T cells, or PBMCs; the material itself was cDNA or gDNA.

In the authors' methods: Amplification of reference gene primers provided the estimated nucleated cell counts. The table came from immunoSEQ multiplex PCR; TCRdb's copy has only in-frame clones and leaves some out. V and J calls and clone size are copied from that table; D and trimming were computed from the DNA. The data contain approximately 200,000 clones, around 90% of them singletons. Trimming pared 5 bases from V and 8 bases from J, leaving 18 bases between. The CDR3 contains 14 residues. Per the germline V gene, CDR1 is LGHDT and CDR2 is YNNKEL (reference sequence). The J gene is TRBJ1-2, the V gene TRBV3-1 (or the pseudogene TRBV3-2); no firm D call. The sequence was collected from a man aged 65 to 85 with acute or convalescent COVID-19. Material for sequencing was peripheral blood. The CDR3 coding sequence is TGTGCCAGCAGCTCTCTCTCTGAGGGAGTGGGCTACACCTTC. Its protein product is CASSSLSEGVGYTF.